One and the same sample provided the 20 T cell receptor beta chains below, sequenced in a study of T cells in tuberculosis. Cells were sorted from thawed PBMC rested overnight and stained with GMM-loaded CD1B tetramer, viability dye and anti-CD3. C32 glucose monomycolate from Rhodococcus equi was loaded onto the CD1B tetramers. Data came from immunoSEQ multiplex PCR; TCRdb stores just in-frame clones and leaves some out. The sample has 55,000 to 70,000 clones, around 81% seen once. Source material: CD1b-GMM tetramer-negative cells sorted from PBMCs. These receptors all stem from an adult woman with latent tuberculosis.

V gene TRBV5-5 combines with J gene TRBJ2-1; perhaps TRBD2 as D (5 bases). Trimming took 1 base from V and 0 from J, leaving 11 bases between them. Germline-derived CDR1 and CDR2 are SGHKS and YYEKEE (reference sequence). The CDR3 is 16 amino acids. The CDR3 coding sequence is TGTGCCAGCAGCTTGATCGCGGGCACCTCCTACAATGAGCAGTTCTTC. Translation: CASSLIAGTSYNEQFF.

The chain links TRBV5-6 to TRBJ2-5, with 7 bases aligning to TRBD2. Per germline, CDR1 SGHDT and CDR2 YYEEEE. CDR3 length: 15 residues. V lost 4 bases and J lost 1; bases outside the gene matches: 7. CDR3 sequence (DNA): TGTGCCAGCAGCCACGTCTTAGCGGGCCAAGAGACCCAGTACTTC. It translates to CASSHVLAGQETQYF.

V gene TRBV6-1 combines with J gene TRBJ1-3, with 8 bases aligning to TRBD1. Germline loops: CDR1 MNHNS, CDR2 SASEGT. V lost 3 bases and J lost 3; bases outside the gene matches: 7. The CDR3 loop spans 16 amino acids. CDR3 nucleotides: TGTGCCAGCAGTGACTTAGACAGGGGAGGTGGAAACACCATATATTTT. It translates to CASSDLDRGGGNTIYF.

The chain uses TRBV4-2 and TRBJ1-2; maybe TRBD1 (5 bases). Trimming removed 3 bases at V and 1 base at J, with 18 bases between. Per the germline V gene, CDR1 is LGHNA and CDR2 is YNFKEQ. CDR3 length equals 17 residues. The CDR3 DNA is TGTGCCAGCAGCCACTCCTCTGGGGCCTCATTTAACTATGGCTACACCTTC. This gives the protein CASSHSSGASFNYGYTF.

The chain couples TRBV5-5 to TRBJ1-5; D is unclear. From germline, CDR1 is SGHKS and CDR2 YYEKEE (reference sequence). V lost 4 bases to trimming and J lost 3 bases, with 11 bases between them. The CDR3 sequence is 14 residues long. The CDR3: CASSPVPSNQPQHF. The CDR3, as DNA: TGTGCCAGCAGCCCGGTCCCCTCCAATCAGCCCCAGCATTTT.

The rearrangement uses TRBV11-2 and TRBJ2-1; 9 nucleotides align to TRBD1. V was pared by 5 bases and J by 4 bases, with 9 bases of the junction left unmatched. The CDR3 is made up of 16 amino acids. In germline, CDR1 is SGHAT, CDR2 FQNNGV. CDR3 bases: TGTGCCAGCAGCCTTCCCGGGACAGGGAGTTACAATGAGCAGTTCTTC. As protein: CASSLPGTGSYNEQFF.

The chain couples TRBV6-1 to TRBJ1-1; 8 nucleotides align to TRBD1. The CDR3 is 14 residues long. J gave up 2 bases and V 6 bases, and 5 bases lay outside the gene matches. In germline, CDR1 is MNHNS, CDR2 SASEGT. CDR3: CASRTTGGNTEAFF. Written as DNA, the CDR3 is TGTGCCAGCAGAACTACAGGGGGAAACACTGAAGCTTTCTTT.

CDR3 coding DNA: TGTGCCAGCAGTCTGTGGGGACAGGGAACAGATACGCAGTATTTT. It encodes CASSLWGQGTDTQYF. This chain uses TRBV11-2 with TRBJ2-3, with 9 bases identical to TRBD1. The germline V gene has CDR1 SGHAT and CDR2 FQNNGV. Trimming took 6 bases from V and 3 from J; bases not matched to a gene: 7. The CDR3 has 15 residues.

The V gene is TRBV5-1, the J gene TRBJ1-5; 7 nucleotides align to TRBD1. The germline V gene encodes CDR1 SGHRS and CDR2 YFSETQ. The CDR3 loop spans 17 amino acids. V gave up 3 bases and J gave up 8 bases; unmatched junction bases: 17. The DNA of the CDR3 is TGCGCCAGCAGCTCCGAAACCCGGGACAGCCCTAAGGAGCCCCAGCATTTT. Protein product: CASSSETRDSPKEPQHF.

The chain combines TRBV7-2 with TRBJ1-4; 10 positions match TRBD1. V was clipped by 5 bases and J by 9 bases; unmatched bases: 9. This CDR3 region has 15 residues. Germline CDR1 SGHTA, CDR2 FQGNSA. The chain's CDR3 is CASSLGGQGPQKLFF. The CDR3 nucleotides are TGTGCCAGCAGCCTAGGGGGACAGGGGCCGCAAAAACTGTTTTTT.

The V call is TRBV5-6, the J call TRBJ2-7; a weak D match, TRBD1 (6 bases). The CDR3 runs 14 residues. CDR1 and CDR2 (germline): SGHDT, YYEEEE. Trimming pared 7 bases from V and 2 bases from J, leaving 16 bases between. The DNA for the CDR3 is TGTGCCAGCGCTTCCGGCCGGACAGCCTACGAGCAGTACTTC. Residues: CASASGRTAYEQYF. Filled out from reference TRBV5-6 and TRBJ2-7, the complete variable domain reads DAGVTQSPTHLIKTRGQQVTLRCSPKSGHDTVSWYQQALGQGPQFIFQYYEEEERQRGNFPDRFSGHQFPNYSSELNVNALLLGDSALYLCASASGRTAYEQYFGPGTRLTVT.

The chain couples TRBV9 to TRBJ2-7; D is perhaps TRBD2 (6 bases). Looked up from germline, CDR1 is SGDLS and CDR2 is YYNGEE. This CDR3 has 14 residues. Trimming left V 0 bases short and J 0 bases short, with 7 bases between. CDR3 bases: TGTGCCAGCAGCGTAGACGGGAGCTCCTACGAGCAGTACTTC. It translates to CASSVDGSSYEQYF.

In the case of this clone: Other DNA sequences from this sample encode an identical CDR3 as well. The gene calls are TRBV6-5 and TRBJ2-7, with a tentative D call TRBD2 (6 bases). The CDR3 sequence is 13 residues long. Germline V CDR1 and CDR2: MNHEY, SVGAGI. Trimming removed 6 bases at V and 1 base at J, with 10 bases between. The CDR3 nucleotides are TGTGCCAGCAGCCCGCGGGGTTCCTACGAGCAGTACTTC. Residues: CASSPRGSYEQYF.

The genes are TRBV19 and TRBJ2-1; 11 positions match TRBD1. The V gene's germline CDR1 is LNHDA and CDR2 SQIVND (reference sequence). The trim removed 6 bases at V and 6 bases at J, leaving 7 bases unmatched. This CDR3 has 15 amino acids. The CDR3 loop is CASSPGQGVGNEQFF. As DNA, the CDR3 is TGTGCCAGTAGCCCGGGACAGGGGGTGGGCAATGAGCAGTTCTTC.

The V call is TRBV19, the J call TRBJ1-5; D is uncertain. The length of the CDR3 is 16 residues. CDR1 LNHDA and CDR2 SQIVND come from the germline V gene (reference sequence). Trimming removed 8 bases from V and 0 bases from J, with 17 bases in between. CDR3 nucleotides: TGTGCCAGTCGGTTTGACGGGGATATTAGCAATCAGCCCCAGCATTTT. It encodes CASRFDGDISNQPQHF.

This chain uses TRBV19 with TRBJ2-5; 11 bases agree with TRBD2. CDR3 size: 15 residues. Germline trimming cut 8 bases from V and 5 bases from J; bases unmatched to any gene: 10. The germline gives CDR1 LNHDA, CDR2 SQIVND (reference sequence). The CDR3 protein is CASAQLAGGRETQYF. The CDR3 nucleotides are TGTGCCAGTGCCCAGCTAGCGGGAGGTCGGGAGACCCAGTACTTC.

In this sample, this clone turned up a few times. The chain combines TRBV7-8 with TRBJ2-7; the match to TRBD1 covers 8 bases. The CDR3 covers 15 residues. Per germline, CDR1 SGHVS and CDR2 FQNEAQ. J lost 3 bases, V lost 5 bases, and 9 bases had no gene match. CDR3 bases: TGTGCCAGCAGCCGGACCTCAGACAGGGGCTACGAGCAGTACTTC. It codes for CASSRTSDRGYEQYF.

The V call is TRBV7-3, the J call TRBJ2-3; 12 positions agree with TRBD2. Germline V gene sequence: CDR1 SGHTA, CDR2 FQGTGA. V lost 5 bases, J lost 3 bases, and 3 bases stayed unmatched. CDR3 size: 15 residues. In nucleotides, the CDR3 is TGTGCCAGCAGCCCCGGGACTAGCGGGACAGATACGCAGTATTTT. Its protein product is CASSPGTSGTDTQYF.

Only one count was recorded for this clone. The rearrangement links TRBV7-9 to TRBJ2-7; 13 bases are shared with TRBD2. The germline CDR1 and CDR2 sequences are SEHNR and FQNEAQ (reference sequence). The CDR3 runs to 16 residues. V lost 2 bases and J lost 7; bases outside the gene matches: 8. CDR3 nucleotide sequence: TGTGCCAGCAGCTTACTAACTAGCGGGAGGGCGGAGGAGCAGTACTTC. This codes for CASSLLTSGRAEEQYF.

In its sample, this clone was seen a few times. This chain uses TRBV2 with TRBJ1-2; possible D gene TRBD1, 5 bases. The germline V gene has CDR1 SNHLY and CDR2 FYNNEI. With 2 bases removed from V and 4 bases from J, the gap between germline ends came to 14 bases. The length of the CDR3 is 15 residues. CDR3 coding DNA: TGTGCCAGCAGTGAAAGGGGAGGAGCCGGCTATGGCTACACCTTC. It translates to CASSERGGAGYGYTF.